This T cell receptor beta chain was identified in a study of OX40 agonist ivuxolimab in advanced cancers. The table came from immunoSEQ multiplex PCR; TCRdb's copy has only in-frame clones and leaves some out. The table lists just under 60,000 clones, roughly nine tenths of them singletons. V lost 5 bases and J lost 4, with 27 bases in between. Germline V lookup: CDR1 SGHAT, CDR2 FQNNGV. CDR3 length: 19 amino acids. Individuals having autoimmune disease history or systemic immunosuppression were not enrolled. This sample comprised CD4+ or CD8+ T cells sorted from blood, obtained in a trial of the OX40 agonist ivuxolimab. This TCR was sampled from an adult with an advanced solid tumor such as melanoma, head and neck, liver or kidney cancer. This chain connects TRBV11-2 to TRBJ2-1; D is perhaps TRBD1 (9 bases). CDR3 sequence: CASSQRTGEVTSEYNEQFF. In DNA form, the CDR3 reads TGTGCCAGCAGCCAGAGGACAGGGGAGGTGACTAGCGAGTACAATGAGCAGTTCTTC.